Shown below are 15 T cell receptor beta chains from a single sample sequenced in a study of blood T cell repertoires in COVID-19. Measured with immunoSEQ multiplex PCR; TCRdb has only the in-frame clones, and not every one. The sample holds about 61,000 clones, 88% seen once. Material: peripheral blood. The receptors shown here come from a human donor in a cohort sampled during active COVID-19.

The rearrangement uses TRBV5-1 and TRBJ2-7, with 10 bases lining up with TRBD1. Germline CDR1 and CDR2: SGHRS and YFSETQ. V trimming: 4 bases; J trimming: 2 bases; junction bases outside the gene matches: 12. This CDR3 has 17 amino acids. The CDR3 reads CASSAMLTGGAAYEQYF. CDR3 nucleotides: TGCGCCAGCAGCGCCATGCTGACAGGGGGCGCAGCCTACGAGCAGTACTTC.

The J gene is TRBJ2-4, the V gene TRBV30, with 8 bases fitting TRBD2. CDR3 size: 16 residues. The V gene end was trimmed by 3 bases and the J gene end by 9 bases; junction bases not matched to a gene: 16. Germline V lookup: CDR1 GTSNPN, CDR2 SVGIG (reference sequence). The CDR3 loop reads CAWSHQPGLGSSIQYF. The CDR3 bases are TGTGCCTGGAGCCATCAACCGGGACTAGGTTCGAGCATTCAGTACTTC. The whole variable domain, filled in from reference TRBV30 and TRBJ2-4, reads SQTIHQWPATLVQPVGSPLSLECTVEGTSNPNLYWYRQAAGRGLQLLFYSVGIGQISSEVPQNLSASRPQDRQFILSSKKLLLSDSGFYLCAWSHQPGLGSSIQYFGAGTRLSVL.

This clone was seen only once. In nucleotides, the CDR3 is TGTGCCAGCAGCTCCCTACTGATAGGGGGCCGGACTGAAGCTTTCTTT. It specifies CASSSLLIGGRTEAFF. The chain employs TRBV7-9 and TRBJ1-1; 7 bases are shared with TRBD1. The CDR3 loop spans 16 amino acids. With V trimmed by 4 bases and J by 5 bases, 13 bases remained unmatched. Looked up from germline, CDR1 is SEHNR and CDR2 is FQNEAQ (reference sequence).

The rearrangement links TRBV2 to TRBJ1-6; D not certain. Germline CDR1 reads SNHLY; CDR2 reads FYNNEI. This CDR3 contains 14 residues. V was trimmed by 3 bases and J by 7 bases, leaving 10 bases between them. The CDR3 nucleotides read TGTGCCAGCAGTGAGTGGGAGGTAAATTCACCCCTCCACTTT. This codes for CASSEWEVNSPLHF.

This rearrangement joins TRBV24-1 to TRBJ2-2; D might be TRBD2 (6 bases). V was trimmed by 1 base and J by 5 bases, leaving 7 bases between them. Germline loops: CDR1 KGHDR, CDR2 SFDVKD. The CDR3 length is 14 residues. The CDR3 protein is CATSDFRGTGELFF. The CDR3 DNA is TGTGCCACCAGTGATTTCCGGGGGACCGGGGAGCTGTTTTTT.

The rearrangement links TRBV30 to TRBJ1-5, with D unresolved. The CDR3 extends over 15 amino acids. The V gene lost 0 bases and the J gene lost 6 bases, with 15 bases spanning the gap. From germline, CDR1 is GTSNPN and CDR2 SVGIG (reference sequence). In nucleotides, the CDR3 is TGTGCCTGGAGTGTACTAGGTACACTCGGTCAGCCCCAGCATTTT. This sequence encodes CAWSVLGTLGQPQHF.

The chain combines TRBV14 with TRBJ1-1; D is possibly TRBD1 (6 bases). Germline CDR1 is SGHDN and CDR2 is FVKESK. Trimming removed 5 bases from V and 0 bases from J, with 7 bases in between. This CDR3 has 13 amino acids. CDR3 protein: CASSGQLNTEAFF. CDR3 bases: TGTGCCAGCAGCGGACAGTTGAACACTGAAGCTTTCTTT.

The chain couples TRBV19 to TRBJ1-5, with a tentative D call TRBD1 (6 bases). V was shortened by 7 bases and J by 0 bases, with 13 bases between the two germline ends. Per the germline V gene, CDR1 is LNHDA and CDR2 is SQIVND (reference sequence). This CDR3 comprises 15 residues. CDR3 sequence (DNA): TGTGCCAGTACCCCGACAGGTTATAGCAATCAGCCCCAGCATTTT. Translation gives CASTPTGYSNQPQHF.

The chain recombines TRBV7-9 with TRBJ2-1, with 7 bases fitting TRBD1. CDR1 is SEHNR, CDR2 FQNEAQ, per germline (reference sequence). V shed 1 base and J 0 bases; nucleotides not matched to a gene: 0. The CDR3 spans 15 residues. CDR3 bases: TGTGCCAGCAGCTTAGAGGGGGCCTCCTACAATGAGCAGTTCTTC. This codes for CASSLEGASYNEQFF.

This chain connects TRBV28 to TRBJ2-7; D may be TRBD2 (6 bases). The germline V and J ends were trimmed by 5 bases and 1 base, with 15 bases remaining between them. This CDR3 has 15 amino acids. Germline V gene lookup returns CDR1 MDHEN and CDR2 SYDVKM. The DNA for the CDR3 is TGTGCCAGCAGTACCGGAGGGACTGGTTCCTACGAGCAGTACTTC. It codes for CASSTGGTGSYEQYF.

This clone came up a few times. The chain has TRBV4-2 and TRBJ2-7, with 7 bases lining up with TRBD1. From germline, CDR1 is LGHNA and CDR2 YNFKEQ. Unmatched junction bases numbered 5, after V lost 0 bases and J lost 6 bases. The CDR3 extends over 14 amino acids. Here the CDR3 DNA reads TGTGCCAGCAGCCAAGAGATAGGGGGCGGCGAGCAGTACTTC. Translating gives CASSQEIGGGEQYF.

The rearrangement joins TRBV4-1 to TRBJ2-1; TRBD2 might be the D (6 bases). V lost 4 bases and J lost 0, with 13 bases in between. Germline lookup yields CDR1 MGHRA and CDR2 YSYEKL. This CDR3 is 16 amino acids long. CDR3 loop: CASSPGGVPSYNEQFF. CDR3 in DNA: TGCGCCAGCAGCCCGGGCGGGGTTCCCTCCTACAATGAGCAGTTCTTC.

CDR3 nucleotides: TGTGCCTGGAGTGTACGAATGCAGTCCGTCGATGGCTACACCTTC. Translation: CAWSVRMQSVDGYTF. The chain recombines TRBV30 with TRBJ1-2; no reliable D call. Germline CDR1 and CDR2: GTSNPN and SVGIG (reference sequence). The CDR3 loop spans 15 amino acids. V dropped 0 bases and J dropped 6 bases, with 17 bases sitting between them.

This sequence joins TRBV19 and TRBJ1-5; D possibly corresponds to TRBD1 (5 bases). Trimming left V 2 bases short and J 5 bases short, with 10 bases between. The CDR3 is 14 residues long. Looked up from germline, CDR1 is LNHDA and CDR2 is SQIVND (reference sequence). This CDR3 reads CASSIFGRDQPQHF. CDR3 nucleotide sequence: TGTGCCAGTAGTATATTTGGCAGGGATCAGCCCCAGCATTTT. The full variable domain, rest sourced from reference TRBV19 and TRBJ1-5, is DGGITQSPKYLFRKEGQNVTLSCEQNLNHDAMYWYRQDPGQGLRLIYYSQIVNDFQKGDIAEGYSVSREKKESFPLTVTSAQKNPTAFYLCASSIFGRDQPQHFGDGTRLSIL.

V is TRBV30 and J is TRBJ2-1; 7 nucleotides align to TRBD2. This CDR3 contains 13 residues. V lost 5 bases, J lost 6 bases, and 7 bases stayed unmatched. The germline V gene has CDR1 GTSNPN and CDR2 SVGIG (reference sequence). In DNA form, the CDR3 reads TGTGCCTGGGATGGGGGGGGGTTCAATGAGCAGTTCTTC. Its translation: CAWDGGGFNEQFF.